The 23 T cell receptor beta chains below were found in one sample sequenced in a study of blood T cell repertoires in COVID-19. Using immunoSEQ multiplex PCR, the repertoire was profiled, and TCRdb retains in-frame clones only, with some absent. This sample carries 300,000 or so clones, 85% to 90% of them seen once, and the ten largest clones take roughly 2.9%. Source material: peripheral blood. The receptors originated from a woman in her 30s with COVID-19, enrolled during active disease.

The chain carries TRBV9 and TRBJ1-4; D call uncertain. The CDR3 length is 17 residues. Per germline, CDR1 SGDLS and CDR2 YYNGEE. The V gene lost 0 bases and the J gene lost 7 bases, with 19 bases spanning the gap. The CDR3 DNA is TGTGCCAGCAGCGTAGGGCGCACGGGATCCACTGGTGAAAAACTGTTTTTT. It translates to CASSVGRTGSTGEKLFF.

CDR3 coding DNA: TGTGCCAGCAGCCAAGGCGGGCGTTTCGATTCACCCCTCCACTTT. Its translation is CASSQGGRFDSPLHF. The chain employs TRBV7-3 and TRBJ1-6, with D unresolved. Germline CDR1 is SGHTA and CDR2 is FQGTGA. Trimming cost V 5 bases and J 8 bases, with 16 bases left between them. The CDR3 is 15 residues long.

This chain joins TRBV25-1 and TRBJ2-1; no firm D call. The CDR3 is made up of 12 amino acids. V was clipped by 4 bases and J by 8 bases, with 9 bases between them. Germline CDR1 MGHDK, CDR2 SYGVNS. The CDR3 DNA follows: TGTGCCAGCAGTGCGGCCCAGGATGAGCAGTTCTTC. This codes for CASSAAQDEQFF.

The chain is built from TRBV11-2 and TRBJ1-2; the D gene is possibly TRBD1 (6 bases). Per germline, CDR1 SGHAT and CDR2 FQNNGV. V lost 5 bases and J 2 bases, leaving 15 bases between the germline ends. CDR3 length: 15 residues. The CDR3 loop reads CASSPRTATNYGYTF. The CDR3 region has the DNA TGTGCCAGCAGCCCTCGGACAGCAACAAACTATGGCTACACCTTC.

This chain links TRBV28 with TRBJ1-2; D is perhaps TRBD1 (6 bases). CDR3 length: 15 amino acids. Trimming pared 7 bases from V and 3 bases from J, leaving 18 bases between. The germline V gene has CDR1 MDHEN and CDR2 SYDVKM. The CDR3 coding sequence is TGTGCCAGCACCTTGGGCGGACAGTCGTACTATGGCTACACCTTC. Translating it yields CASTLGGQSYYGYTF.

The chain joins TRBV30 to TRBJ1-4; tentative D call: TRBD1 (5 bases). CDR1 and CDR2 (germline): GTSNPN, SVGIG (reference sequence). CDR3 length: 15 residues. With 4 bases removed from V and 1 base from J, the gap between germline ends came to 13 bases. This CDR3 is CAWIPKGETNEKLFF. The DNA for the CDR3 is TGTGCCTGGATTCCAAAAGGGGAAACTAATGAAAAACTGTTTTTT.

V usage is TRBV20-1 and J usage is TRBJ2-5, with 11 nucleotides matching TRBD1. V was pared by 3 bases and J by 4 bases, with 7 bases of the junction left unmatched. There are 15 residues in the CDR3. From germline, CDR1 is DFQATT and CDR2 SNEGSKA (reference sequence). The CDR3 spells CSASSRTGGSETQYF. CDR3 nucleotides: TGCAGTGCTAGTTCCCGGACAGGGGGCTCAGAGACCCAGTACTTC.

The CDR3 loop is CASSLSSTMVGYTF. The CDR3 DNA reads as TGTGCCAGCAGCTTGTCGAGCACGATGGTTGGCTACACCTTC. The J gene is TRBJ1-2, the V gene TRBV11-2; D not certain. This CDR3 has 14 amino acids. V shed 3 bases and J shed 7 bases, with 15 bases lying between them. The V gene's germline CDR1 is SGHAT and CDR2 FQNNGV.

J is TRBJ2-5 and V is TRBV7-9; possible D gene TRBD1, 5 bases. CDR3 size: 15 residues. The germline V gene encodes CDR1 SEHNR and CDR2 FQNEAQ (reference sequence). Trimming left V 0 bases short and J 7 bases short, with 15 bases between. CDR3 region: CASSLALGAPGTQYF. The CDR3, as DNA: TGTGCCAGCAGCTTAGCGTTAGGGGCCCCGGGGACCCAGTACTTC.

The rearrangement uses TRBV19 and TRBJ1-2; 8 bases are shared with TRBD1. The CDR3 runs to 13 residues. In germline, CDR1 is LNHDA, CDR2 SQIVND (reference sequence). V lost 6 bases and J lost 3; bases outside the gene matches: 3. CDR3 sequence (DNA): TGTGCCAGTAGGGACAGGGCTGACTATGGCTACACCTTC. Translated: CASRDRADYGYTF.

The rearrangement joins TRBV5-5 to TRBJ1-2; D is unresolved. Germline V gives CDR1 SGHKS, CDR2 YYEKEE (reference sequence). The V and J ends lost 0 bases and 2 bases respectively, with 5 bases between them. The CDR3 is 13 amino acids. CDR3: CASSLAGNYGYTF. The CDR3 region has the DNA TGTGCCAGCAGCTTGGCAGGCAACTATGGCTACACCTTC. Supplemented by reference TRBV5-5 and TRBJ1-2, the full variable domain reads DAGVTQSPTHLIKTRGQQVTLRCSPISGHKSVSWYQQVLGQGPQFIFQYYEKEERGRGNFPDRFSARQFPNYSSELNVNALLLGDSALYLCASSLAGNYGYTFGSGTRLTVV.

The chain combines TRBV27 with TRBJ1-1; TRBD1 is a possible D gene (5 bases). Per the germline V gene, CDR1 is MNHEY and CDR2 is SMNVEV (reference sequence). V lost 4 bases, J lost 6 bases, and 9 bases lay in between. CDR3 length: 12 residues. The CDR3: CASSSTVAEAFF. The CDR3 nucleotides read TGTGCCAGCAGTTCGACAGTAGCTGAAGCTTTCTTT.

This chain joins TRBV7-2 and TRBJ1-3; D call uncertain. The CDR3 is 14 amino acids. CDR1 and CDR2 (germline): SGHTA, FQGNSA. Trimming took off 1 base at V and 2 bases at J, with 6 bases between the two ends. The CDR3: CASSLVGAGNTIYF. DNA of the CDR3: TGTGCCAGCAGCTTAGTAGGAGCTGGAAACACCATATATTTT.

This CDR3 is CASSQGTRVGLDTQYF. In DNA, the CDR3 is TGTGCCAGCAGCCAGGGGACTAGGGTAGGGTTGGATACGCAGTATTTT. This sequence joins TRBV3-1 (or the pseudogene TRBV3-2) and TRBJ2-3; 8 nucleotides match TRBD2. With V trimmed by 3 bases and J by 6 bases, 11 bases remained unmatched. CDR3 length: 16 amino acids. Germline loops: CDR1 LGHDT, CDR2 YNNKEL (reference sequence).

The CDR3 DNA sequence: TGTGCCAGCAGCACCTACAGGGGAAGTGCGAGGAACACTGAAGCTTTCTTT. It specifies CASSTYRGSARNTEAFF. J is TRBJ1-1 and V is TRBV7-6; TRBD1 matches at 7 bases. Per the germline V gene, CDR1 is SGHVS and CDR2 is FNYEAQ. V was pared by 5 bases and J by 1 base, with 13 bases of the junction left unmatched. The CDR3 has 17 residues.

The chain employs TRBV27 and TRBJ1-1, with 7 nucleotides matching TRBD1. This CDR3 region has 14 residues. Germline CDR1 MNHEY, CDR2 SMNVEV (reference sequence). V dropped 8 bases and J dropped 2; count of bases not matched to a gene: 8. The CDR3 reads CASSYRDSNTEAFF. For the CDR3, the DNA is TGTGCCAGCTCGTACCGGGACAGTAACACTGAAGCTTTCTTT.

The rearrangement links TRBV19 to TRBJ1-5; D perhaps matches TRBD1 (5 bases). V was shortened by 9 bases and J by 0 bases, with 9 bases between the two germline ends. The length of the CDR3 is 13 residues. CDR1 LNHDA and CDR2 SQIVND come from the germline V gene (reference sequence). CDR3 in DNA: TGTGCCAGCACCAGGGCTAGCAATCAGCCCCAGCATTTT. Its protein is CASTRASNQPQHF.

On this clone: Other nucleotide sequences from this sample produce the same CDR3. The rearrangement joins TRBV3-1 (or the pseudogene TRBV3-2) to TRBJ1-5, with D possibly TRBD1 on 5 matching bases. V lost 3 bases, J lost 4 bases, and 10 bases lay in between. This CDR3 region has 14 residues. The V gene's germline CDR1 is LGHDT and CDR2 YNNKEL (reference sequence). The CDR3 sequence: CASSHRGGNQPQHF. The CDR3 DNA follows: TGTGCCAGCAGCCATCGGGGGGGGAATCAGCCCCAGCATTTT.

This sequence joins TRBV25-1 and TRBJ1-1, with 8 bases matching TRBD1. Germline V lookup: CDR1 MGHDK, CDR2 SYGVNS. The length of the CDR3 is 16 residues. Trimming removed 4 bases from V and 3 bases from J; junction bases left unmatched: 10. CDR3 region: CASSASGGGRYTEAFF. CDR3 bases: TGTGCCAGCAGTGCCTCAGGGGGCGGAAGGTACACTGAAGCTTTCTTT.

The rearrangement joins TRBV19 to TRBJ2-1; TRBD2 might be the D (7 bases). V lost 9 bases and J 0 bases, leaving 24 bases between the germline ends. Looked up from germline, CDR1 is LNHDA and CDR2 is SQIVND (reference sequence). The length of the CDR3 is 18 residues. The CDR3: CASRIGGGGQSSYNEQFF. The CDR3 nucleotides read TGTGCCAGCCGTATAGGGGGGGGAGGCCAAAGCTCCTACAATGAGCAGTTCTTC.

The V call is TRBV27, the J call TRBJ2-5, with TRBD1 identical over 12 bases. The CDR3 consists of 15 residues. Germline assignment: CDR1 MNHEY and CDR2 SMNVEV (reference sequence). V dropped 1 base and J dropped 5; count of bases not matched to a gene: 2. The CDR3 region has the DNA TGTGCCAGCAGTTTATTAGGGACAGGGGGCGAGACCCAGTACTTC. As protein: CASSLLGTGGETQYF.

The chain carries TRBV7-2 and TRBJ1-1; D possibly corresponds to TRBD1 (5 bases). Trimming took off 5 bases at V and 5 bases at J, with 18 bases between the two ends. The germline V gene has CDR1 SGHTA and CDR2 FQGNSA. The CDR3 is 15 amino acids. The CDR3 DNA reads as TGTGCCAGCAGCCTGTGGGGGGGTCTAGGAACTGAAGCTTTCTTT. It yields the protein CASSLWGGLGTEAFF.

The chain combines TRBV28 with TRBJ2-7; tentative D call: TRBD2 (6 bases). The CDR3 runs 13 residues. Looked up from germline, CDR1 is MDHEN and CDR2 is SYDVKM. With 7 bases removed from V and 2 bases from J, the gap between germline ends came to 12 bases. The CDR3: CASTAGGTYEQYF. DNA of the CDR3: TGTGCCAGCACCGCCGGGGGAACCTACGAGCAGTACTTC. Combining the CDR3 with reference TRBV28 and TRBJ2-7 gives the whole variable domain DVKVTQSSRYLVKRTGEKVFLECVQDMDHENMFWYRQDPGLGLRLIYFSYDVKMKEKGDIPEGYSVSREKKERFSLILESASTNQTSMYLCASTAGGTYEQYFGPGTRLTVT.